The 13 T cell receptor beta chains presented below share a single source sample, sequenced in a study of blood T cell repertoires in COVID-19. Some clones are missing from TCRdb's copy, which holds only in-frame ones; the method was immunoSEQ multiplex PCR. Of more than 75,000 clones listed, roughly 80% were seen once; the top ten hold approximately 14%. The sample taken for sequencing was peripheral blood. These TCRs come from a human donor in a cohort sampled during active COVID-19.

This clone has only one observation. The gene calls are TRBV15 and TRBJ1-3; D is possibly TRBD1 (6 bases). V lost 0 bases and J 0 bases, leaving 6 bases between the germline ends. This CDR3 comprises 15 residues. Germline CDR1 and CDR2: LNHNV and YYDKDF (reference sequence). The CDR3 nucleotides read TGTGCCACCAGCAGAGACAGGGGCTCTGGAAACACCATATATTTT. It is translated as CATSRDRGSGNTIYF.

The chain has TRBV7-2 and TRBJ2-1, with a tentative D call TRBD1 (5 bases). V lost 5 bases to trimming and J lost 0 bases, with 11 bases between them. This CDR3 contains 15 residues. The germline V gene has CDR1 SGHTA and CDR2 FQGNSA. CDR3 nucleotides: TGTGCCAGCAGCCTAGGCCAGGGCTCCTACAATGAGCAGTTCTTC. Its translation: CASSLGQGSYNEQFF.

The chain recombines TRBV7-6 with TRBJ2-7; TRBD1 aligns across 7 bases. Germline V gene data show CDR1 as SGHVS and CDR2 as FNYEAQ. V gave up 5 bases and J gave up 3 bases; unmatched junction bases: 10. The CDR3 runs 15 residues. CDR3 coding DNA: TGTGCCAGCAGCCAACCCGGGACAGCTGGCTACGAGCAGTACTTC. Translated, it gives CASSQPGTAGYEQYF.

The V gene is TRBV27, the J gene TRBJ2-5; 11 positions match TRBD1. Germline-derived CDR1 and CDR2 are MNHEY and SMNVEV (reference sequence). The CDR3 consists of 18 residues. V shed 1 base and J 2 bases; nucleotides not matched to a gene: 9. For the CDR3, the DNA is TGTGCCAGCAGTTTATGGCCTTTTGGGGACAGGGGGCAAGAGACCCAGTACTTC. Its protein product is CASSLWPFGDRGQETQYF.

The CDR3 here is CASSLVGSSYNEQFF. The CDR3 coding sequence is TGCGCCAGCAGCTTGGTTGGCAGCTCCTACAATGAGCAGTTCTTC. The chain carries TRBV5-1 and TRBJ2-1; D is ambiguous. V was clipped by 0 bases and J by 0 bases, with 7 bases between them. CDR1 is SGHRS and CDR2 is YFSETQ in the germline V gene. The CDR3 totals 15 residues.

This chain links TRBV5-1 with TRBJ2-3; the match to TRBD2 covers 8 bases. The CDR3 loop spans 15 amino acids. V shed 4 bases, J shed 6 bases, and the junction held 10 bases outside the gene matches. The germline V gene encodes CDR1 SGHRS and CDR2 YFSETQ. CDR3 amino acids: CASSATGTRADTQYF. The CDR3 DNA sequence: TGCGCCAGCAGCGCCACCGGGACTAGGGCCGATACGCAGTATTTT.

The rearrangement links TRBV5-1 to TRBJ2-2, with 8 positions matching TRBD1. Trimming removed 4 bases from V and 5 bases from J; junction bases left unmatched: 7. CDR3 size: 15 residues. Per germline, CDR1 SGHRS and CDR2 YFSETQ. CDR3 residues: CASSPTTGVTGELFF. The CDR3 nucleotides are TGCGCCAGCAGCCCTACGACAGGGGTTACCGGGGAGCTGTTTTTT.

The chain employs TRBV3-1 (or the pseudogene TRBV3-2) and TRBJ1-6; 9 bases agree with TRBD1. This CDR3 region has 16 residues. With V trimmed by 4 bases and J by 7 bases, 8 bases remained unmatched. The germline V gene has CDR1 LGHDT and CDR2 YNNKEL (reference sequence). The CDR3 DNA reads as TGTGCCAGCAGCCCGAGCACAGGGGGCCGAAATTCACCCCTCCACTTT. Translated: CASSPSTGGRNSPLHF.

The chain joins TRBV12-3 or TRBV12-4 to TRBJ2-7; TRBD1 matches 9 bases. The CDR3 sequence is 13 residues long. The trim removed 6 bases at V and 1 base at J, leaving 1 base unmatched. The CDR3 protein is CASRGQGSYEQYF. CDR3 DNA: TGTGCCAGCAGGGGACAGGGATCCTACGAGCAGTACTTC.

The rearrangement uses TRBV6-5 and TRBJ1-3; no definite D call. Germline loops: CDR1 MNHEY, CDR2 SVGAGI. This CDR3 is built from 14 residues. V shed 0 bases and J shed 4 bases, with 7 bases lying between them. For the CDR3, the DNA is TGTGCCAGCAGTTACTCCGGTTCAGGAAACACCATATATTTT. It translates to CASSYSGSGNTIYF.

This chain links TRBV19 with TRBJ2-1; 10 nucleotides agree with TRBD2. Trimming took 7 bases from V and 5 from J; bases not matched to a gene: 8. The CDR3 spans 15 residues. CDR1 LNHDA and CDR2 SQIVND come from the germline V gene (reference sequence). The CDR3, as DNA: TGTGCCAGTAATCGCAAGGGACTAGCGAACAATGAGCAGTTCTTC. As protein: CASNRKGLANNEQFF.

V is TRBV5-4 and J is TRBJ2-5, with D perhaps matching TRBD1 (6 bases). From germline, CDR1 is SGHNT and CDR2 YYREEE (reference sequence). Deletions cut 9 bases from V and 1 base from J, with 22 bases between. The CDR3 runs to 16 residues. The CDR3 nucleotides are TGTGCCATCTCACCCGGGACATCAATACCCCAAGAGACCCAGTACTTC. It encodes CAISPGTSIPQETQYF.

The CDR3 nucleotides are TGTGCCAGCAGACCAGGGTCTCTAAGGGATGAGCAGTTCTTC. Amino acid sequence: CASRPGSLRDEQFF. J is TRBJ2-1 and V is TRBV5-4, with D possibly TRBD1 on 5 matching bases. Trimming cost V 5 bases and J 8 bases, with 17 bases left between them. Germline loops: CDR1 SGHNT, CDR2 YYREEE (reference sequence). This CDR3 contains 14 residues.